A single sample is the source of the 14 T cell receptor beta chains below, sequenced in a study of cytomegalovirus exposure and HLA in healthy donors. Primers included in the PCR were 60 Vbeta and 13 Jbeta primers. Profiled with immunoSEQ multiplex PCR; TCRdb holds only in-frame clones, not every one. Altogether about 98,000 clones are present, under 75% being singletons, with the ten largest covering about 2.5%. Sequencing was done on a sample of PBMCs. The receptors were gathered from a man aged 45-65 years in good health and CMV-seronegative.

This clone has a handful of counts. The DNA of the CDR3 is TGCGCCAGCAGCCAAGATCGGGCTAGCGGGAACACAGATACGCAGTATTTT. Translating gives CASSQDRASGNTDTQYF. V usage is TRBV4-1 and J usage is TRBJ2-3; 9 bases match TRBD2. Germline-derived CDR1 and CDR2 are MGHRA and YSYEKL. The ends lost 0 bases at V and 2 bases at J; junction bases unmatched: 6. This CDR3 region has 17 residues.

This chain uses TRBV19 with TRBJ1-1; weak D call: TRBD1 (6 bases). CDR3 size: 14 residues. CDR1 is LNHDA, CDR2 SQIVND, per germline (reference sequence). The V end lost 1 base, the J end lost 3 bases, and 9 bases lay between the germline ends. The CDR3 coding sequence is TGTGCCAGTAGTATAGTAGGGGGGGACACTGAAGCTTTCTTT. It yields the protein CASSIVGGDTEAFF.

The genes are TRBV19 and TRBJ2-7; TRBD2 is a possible D gene (6 bases). Trimming pared 5 bases from V and 1 base from J, leaving 9 bases between. The CDR3 has 13 residues. Per the germline V gene, CDR1 is LNHDA and CDR2 is SQIVND (reference sequence). The CDR3 is CASSAGPSYEQYF. In DNA, the CDR3 is TGTGCCAGTAGTGCGGGACCTTCCTACGAGCAGTACTTC.

The chain has TRBV19 and TRBJ1-1; D uncertain. CDR3 length equals 14 residues. CDR1 LNHDA and CDR2 SQIVND come from the germline V gene (reference sequence). Trimming took 1 base from V and 4 from J, leaving 10 bases between them. CDR3 sequence (DNA): TGTGCCAGTAGTATAGCTCCTGGAGGCACTGAAGCTTTCTTT. It specifies CASSIAPGGTEAFF.

This clone has just one count. CDR3 DNA: TGTGCCAGCAGCATCAACAGGGGCCAAGAGACCCAGTACTTC. Amino acids: CASSINRGQETQYF. This chain connects TRBV7-9 to TRBJ2-5; 7 nucleotides match TRBD1. V was pared by 5 bases and J by 1 base, with 4 bases of the junction left unmatched. CDR1 SEHNR and CDR2 FQNEAQ come from the germline V gene (reference sequence). CDR3 length: 14 amino acids.

The sample holds a few counts of this clone. The chain is built from TRBV30 and TRBJ1-5, with 9 bases matching TRBD1. V lost 6 bases and J lost 5; bases outside the gene matches: 11. CDR3 size: 15 residues. The germline V gene encodes CDR1 GTSNPN and CDR2 SVGIG (reference sequence). In DNA form, the CDR3 reads TGTGCCTGCGAGGGAGGGACAGGGCTTCATCAGCCCCAGCATTTT. It encodes CACEGGTGLHQPQHF. Supplemented by reference TRBV30 and TRBJ1-5, the full variable domain reads SQTIHQWPATLVQPVGSPLSLECTVEGTSNPNLYWYRQAAGRGLQLLFYSVGIGQISSEVPQNLSASRPQDRQFILSSKKLLLSDSGFYLCACEGGTGLHQPQHFGDGTRLSIL.

CDR3 residues: CASSLSSRSGANVLTF. Written as DNA, the CDR3 is TGTGCCAGCAGCCTATCCTCGCGCTCTGGGGCCAACGTCCTGACTTTC. The chain links TRBV11-3 to TRBJ2-6; no clear D. CDR1 is SGHNT and CDR2 is YENEEA in the germline V gene. The V and J ends lost 5 bases and 0 bases respectively, with 11 bases between them. CDR3 length: 16 amino acids. The complete variable domain, with remaining parts taken from reference TRBV11-3 and TRBJ2-6, reads EAGVVQSPRYKIIEKKQPVAFWCNPISGHNTLYWYLQNLGQGPELLIRYENEEAVDDSQLPKDRFSAERLKGVDSTLKIQPAELGDSAVYLCASSLSSRSGANVLTFGAGSRLTVL.

In this sample, this clone turned up a few times. The chain links TRBV7-9 to TRBJ2-5; no clear D. Trimming took off 1 base at V and 5 bases at J, with 5 bases between the two ends. Germline lookup yields CDR1 SEHNR and CDR2 FQNEAQ (reference sequence). CDR3 size: 12 residues. The CDR3 loop is CASSLDRETQYF. The CDR3 region has the DNA TGTGCCAGCAGCTTAGATCGGGAGACCCAGTACTTC.

The V call is TRBV27, the J call TRBJ2-2, with D possibly TRBD2 on 6 matching bases. Germline CDR1 is MNHEY and CDR2 is SMNVEV (reference sequence). Trimming shortened V by 5 bases and J by 1 base, and 14 bases separated the two germline ends. This CDR3 is 16 amino acids long. In nucleotides, the CDR3 is TGTGCCAGCAGTCCGTCGTTAGCGGAGAACACCGGGGAGCTGTTTTTT. Translation gives CASSPSLAENTGELFF.

V and J are TRBV9 and TRBJ2-5; 11 positions match TRBD1. J gave up 5 bases and V 2 bases, and 5 bases lay outside the gene matches. The CDR3 has 15 residues. Germline CDR1 reads SGDLS; CDR2 reads YYNGEE. The CDR3 here is CASSVGTGGWETQYF. The CDR3, as DNA: TGTGCCAGCAGCGTTGGGACAGGGGGTTGGGAGACCCAGTACTTC.

The chain carries TRBV7-3 and TRBJ1-1, with TRBD1 matching 9 bases. CDR3 length: 24 amino acids. V was clipped by 1 base and J by 6 bases; unmatched bases: 33. Per germline, CDR1 SGHTA and CDR2 FQGTGA. CDR3 sequence (DNA): TGTGCCAGCAGCTTAATCTATGGGACAGGGCATGGGTGGGAGGACGCTGGGGTGCACTCTGAAGCTTTCTTT. As protein: CASSLIYGTGHGWEDAGVHSEAFF.

DNA of the CDR3: TGTGCAGCCGCTCCTATGCGGGTTGGCACAGATACGCAGTATTTT. Translating gives CAAAPMRVGTDTQYF. The chain joins TRBV5-4 to TRBJ2-3; a weak D match, TRBD2 (5 bases). The CDR3 covers 15 residues. Germline V lookup: CDR1 SGHNT, CDR2 YYREEE (reference sequence).

V usage is TRBV21-1 and J usage is TRBJ2-1; the table's D call TRBD1 went unverified against the DNA. TRBV21-1 is classified as a pseudogene. This CDR3 has 16 residues. The CDR3 DNA follows: TGTGCCAGCAGCAAAAAGGACAGAGTGCCGAACAATGAGCAGTTCTTC. Its protein product is CASSKKDRVPNNEQFF.

The chain uses TRBV7-3 and TRBJ2-5; TRBD1 agrees at 8 bases. CDR1 is SGHTA and CDR2 is FQGTGA in the germline V gene. V shed 0 bases, J shed 7 bases, and the junction held 16 bases outside the gene matches. The CDR3 spans 18 residues. The CDR3 reads CASSLTSGGTGTRGTQYF. CDR3 DNA: TGTGCCAGCAGCTTAACGTCAGGGGGGACAGGCACCCGCGGGACCCAGTACTTC.